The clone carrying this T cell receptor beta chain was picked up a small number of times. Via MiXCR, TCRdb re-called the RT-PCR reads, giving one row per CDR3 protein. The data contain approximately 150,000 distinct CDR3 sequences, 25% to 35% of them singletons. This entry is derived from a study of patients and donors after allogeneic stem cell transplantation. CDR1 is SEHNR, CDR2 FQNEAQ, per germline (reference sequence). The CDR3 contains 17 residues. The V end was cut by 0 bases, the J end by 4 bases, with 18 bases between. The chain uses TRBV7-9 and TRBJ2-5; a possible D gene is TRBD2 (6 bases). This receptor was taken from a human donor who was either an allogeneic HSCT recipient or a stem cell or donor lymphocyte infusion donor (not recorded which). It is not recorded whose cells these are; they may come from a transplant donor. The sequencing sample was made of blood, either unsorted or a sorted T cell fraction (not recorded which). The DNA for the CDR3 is TGTGCCAGCAGCTTAGCGCTGCGGGGTTTAGTAGGAGAGACCCAGTACTTC. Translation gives CASSLALRGLVGETQYF.